Each of the 11 T cell receptor beta chains below was sequenced from the same sample in a study of cytomegalovirus exposure and HLA in healthy donors. 60 Vbeta and 13 Jbeta primers were used in PCR. Method: immunoSEQ multiplex PCR; TCRdb's copy keeps in-frame clones and lacks some. The sample includes more than 140,000 clones, 75% of them seen just once. Specimen: PBMCs. These receptors originate from a man between 35 and 55 years old in good health and CMV-seronegative.

V and J are TRBV6-1 and TRBJ1-6; D may be TRBD1 (5 bases). CDR3 length equals 13 residues. Germline CDR1 reads MNHNS; CDR2 reads SASEGT. V gave up 10 bases and J gave up 2 bases, with 9 bases separating them. The chain's CDR3 is CATRQTYNSPLHF. The CDR3 DNA is TGTGCCACCCGACAGACCTATAATTCACCCCTCCACTTT.

This chain joins TRBV6-5 and TRBJ1-6; D is unresolved. In germline, CDR1 is MNHEY, CDR2 SVGAGI. The ends were cut back, 4 bases at V and 7 bases at J, with 5 bases in the middle. The CDR3 has 12 amino acids. CDR3 sequence: CASSFKNSPLHF. CDR3 in DNA: TGTGCCAGCAGTTTCAAAAATTCACCCCTCCACTTT.

The table lists this clone with a count of one. The chain recombines TRBV4-3 with TRBJ1-2; D ambiguous. With 0 bases removed from V and 8 bases from J, the gap between germline ends came to 7 bases. Looked up from germline, CDR1 is LGHNA and CDR2 is YSLEER. The CDR3 covers 12 residues. The CDR3 spells CASSQETGGYTF. The CDR3 coding sequence is TGCGCCAGCAGCCAAGAGACCGGGGGCTACACCTTC.

The chain links TRBV9 to TRBJ2-7; 10 bases align to TRBD1. The CDR3 loop spans 15 amino acids. Trimming took 4 bases from V and 3 from J; bases not matched to a gene: 7. Germline values: CDR1 SGDLS, CDR2 YYNGEE. DNA for the CDR3: TGTGCCAGCAGCCCCGGACAGGGGGTAAACTACGAGCAGTACTTC. Its translation is CASSPGQGVNYEQYF.

The gene calls are TRBV15 and TRBJ2-1; TRBD2 aligns across 15 bases. Trimming cost V 5 bases and J 9 bases; bases outside gene matches: 5. There are 15 residues in the CDR3. Looked up from germline, CDR1 is LNHNV and CDR2 is YYDKDF (reference sequence). The CDR3 protein is CATSGLAGGPSEQFF. CDR3 DNA sequence: TGTGCCACCAGCGGACTAGCGGGGGGGCCTAGTGAGCAGTTCTTC.

The sample holds a few counts of this clone. V and J are TRBV5-1 and TRBJ2-1; 10 bases line up with TRBD2. CDR3 size: 15 residues. The V gene end was trimmed by 4 bases and the J gene end by 9 bases; junction bases not matched to a gene: 10. Germline CDR1 and CDR2: SGHRS and YFSETQ. Here the CDR3 reads CASSPVAGGGTEQFF. CDR3 in DNA: TGCGCCAGCAGCCCGGTAGCGGGGGGTGGAACTGAGCAGTTCTTC.

The sample holds one count of this clone. The chain links TRBV19 to TRBJ1-5; D gene ambiguous. Germline CDR1 is LNHDA and CDR2 is SQIVND (reference sequence). V gave up 3 bases and J gave up 3 bases, with 9 bases separating them. The CDR3 spans 14 residues. Here the CDR3 DNA reads TGTGCCAGTAGTATGGGAGTCATCAATCAGCCCCAGCATTTT. It yields the protein CASSMGVINQPQHF.

This rearrangement joins TRBV30 to TRBJ1-1, with 10 bases aligning to TRBD1. Germline V gene sequence: CDR1 GTSNPN, CDR2 SVGIG (reference sequence). V lost 3 bases and J lost 3; bases outside the gene matches: 10. This CDR3 is 16 amino acids long. Here the CDR3 reads CAWSAPRDRGYTEAFF. CDR3 DNA: TGTGCCTGGAGCGCACCCCGGGACAGGGGTTACACTGAAGCTTTCTTT.

The rearrangement joins TRBV5-4 to TRBJ2-7; 10 bases agree with TRBD1. Germline-derived CDR1 and CDR2 are SGHNT and YYREEE (reference sequence). The CDR3 loop spans 14 amino acids. Trimming took 3 bases from V and 5 from J; bases not matched to a gene: 5. The CDR3 sequence is CASSWAGTGDEQYF. CDR3 DNA: TGTGCCAGCAGCTGGGCCGGGACAGGGGACGAGCAGTACTTC.

This chain connects TRBV7-9 to TRBJ2-3; 11 nucleotides match TRBD1. This CDR3 contains 15 residues. In germline, CDR1 is SEHNR, CDR2 FQNEAQ (reference sequence). Losses at the gene ends were 3 bases for V and 4 bases for J; bases not matched to a gene: 3. The CDR3 protein is CASSFLDRGPDTQYF. In nucleotides, the CDR3 is TGTGCCAGCAGCTTTTTGGACAGGGGGCCAGATACGCAGTATTTT.

This sequence joins TRBV5-6 and TRBJ1-1, with D possibly matching TRBD1 (6 bases). Germline-derived CDR1 and CDR2 are SGHDT and YYEEEE. The CDR3 runs to 15 residues. V was pared by 0 bases and J by 6 bases, with 15 bases between. The CDR3 spells CASSLADRPKAEAFF. In DNA, the CDR3 is TGTGCCAGCAGCTTGGCTGACAGGCCTAAGGCTGAAGCTTTCTTT.